Below, 9 T cell receptor beta chains from the same sample are listed, as sequenced in a study of T cell responses to AZD1222 COVID-19 vaccine. Sequencing used immunoSEQ multiplex PCR; TCRdb keeps in-frame clones, though not all of them. Among some 150,000 clones, around 87% were seen once, and the ten largest hold roughly a tenth. Here the sequenced sample was peripheral blood, taken 28 days after the second AZD1222 dose. These TCRs come from an adult who received the AZD1222 COVID-19 vaccine.

The chain carries TRBV15 and TRBJ2-1; D is tentatively TRBD1 or TRBD2 (5 bases each). The germline V gene encodes CDR1 LNHNV and CDR2 YYDKDF (reference sequence). The V end was cut by 3 bases, the J end by 4 bases, with 19 bases between. CDR3 size: 17 residues. CDR3 sequence (DNA): TGTGCCACCAGCAGTCATCCCGGGACGGACTTTTACAATGAGCAGTTCTTC. It codes for CATSSHPGTDFYNEQFF.

This clone was seen a single time. The CDR3 here is CASSLSLYNEQFF. CDR3 bases: TGTGCCAGCAGTTTATCCCTATACAATGAGCAGTTCTTC. The V and J genes are TRBV27 and TRBJ2-1; D gene ambiguous. The germline V and J ends were trimmed by 0 bases and 4 bases, with 4 bases remaining between them. This CDR3 contains 13 residues. The germline V gene has CDR1 MNHEY and CDR2 SMNVEV (reference sequence).

This clone has only one observation. V and J are TRBV6-4 and TRBJ1-6; no firm D call. V lost 2 bases and J lost 9, with 11 bases in between. CDR3 length equals 14 residues. CDR1 is MRHNA, CDR2 SNTAGT, per germline. CDR3: CASSDGLWGSPLHF. The CDR3, as DNA: TGTGCCAGCAGTGACGGATTATGGGGTTCACCCCTCCACTTT.

About this clone itself: Other DNA sequences within the sample encode an identical CDR3. The chain links TRBV5-1 to TRBJ2-3; 11 bases map to TRBD1. Germline-derived CDR1 and CDR2 are SGHRS and YFSETQ. V was clipped by 4 bases and J by 2 bases; unmatched bases: 3. CDR3 length: 15 amino acids. The CDR3 spells CASSPGQGATDTQYF. In DNA, the CDR3 is TGCGCCAGCAGCCCAGGACAGGGGGCCACAGATACGCAGTATTTT.

The chain uses TRBV6-5 and TRBJ1-1, with TRBD1 identical over 9 bases. The germline V gene has CDR1 MNHEY and CDR2 SVGAGI. V was pared by 6 bases and J by 9 bases, with 5 bases of the junction left unmatched. This CDR3 contains 12 residues. CDR3 loop: CASSAGTGKAFF. In DNA, the CDR3 is TGTGCCAGCAGCGCCGGGACAGGGAAAGCTTTCTTT.

The chain links TRBV21-1 to TRBJ2-4. TRBV21-1 is a listed pseudogene. The CDR3 length is 11 residues. This CDR3 reads CASSKGNIQYF. CDR3 sequence (DNA): TGTGCCAGCAGCAAAGGGAACATTCAGTACTTC.

The chain employs TRBV21-1 and TRBJ1-2. TRBV21-1 is a documented pseudogene. This CDR3 is built from 14 residues. The CDR3 coding sequence is TGTGCCAGCAGCCAAGGAGCAACTAACTATGGCTACACCTTC. Translated, it gives CASSQGATNYGYTF.

This chain joins TRBV3-1 (or the pseudogene TRBV3-2) and TRBJ2-1, with D perhaps matching TRBD2 (6 bases). The CDR3 length is 15 residues. In germline, CDR1 is LGHDT, CDR2 YNNKEL (reference sequence). Trimming shortened V by 5 bases and J by 9 bases, and 20 bases separated the two germline ends. The CDR3 loop is CASSGDSWGLGEQFF. In nucleotides, the CDR3 is TGTGCCAGCAGCGGGGACTCGTGGGGGTTGGGTGAGCAGTTCTTC.

Here the CDR3 DNA reads TGTGCCAGCAGCGCCCAGATCTACAATGAGCAGTTCTTC. It is translated as CASSAQIYNEQFF. The V and J genes are TRBV14 and TRBJ2-1; unclear D gene. The CDR3 contains 13 residues. V was trimmed by 5 bases and J by 3 bases, leaving 8 bases between them. Germline V lookup: CDR1 SGHDN, CDR2 FVKESK.